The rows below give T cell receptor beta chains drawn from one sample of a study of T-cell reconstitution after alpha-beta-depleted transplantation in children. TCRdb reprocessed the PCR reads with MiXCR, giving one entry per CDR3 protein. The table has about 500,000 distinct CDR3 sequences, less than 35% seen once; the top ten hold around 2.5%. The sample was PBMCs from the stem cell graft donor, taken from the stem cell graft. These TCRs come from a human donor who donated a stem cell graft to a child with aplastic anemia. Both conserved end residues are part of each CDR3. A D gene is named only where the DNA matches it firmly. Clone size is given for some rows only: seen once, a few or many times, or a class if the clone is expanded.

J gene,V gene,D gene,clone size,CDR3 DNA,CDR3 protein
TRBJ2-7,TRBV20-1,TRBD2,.,TGCAGTGCTAGGGACTTAGCGGGAGACTCCTACGAGCAGTACTTC,CSARDLAGDSYEQYF
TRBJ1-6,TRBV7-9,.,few,TGTGCCAGCAGCTTAGCGGGCAATTCACCCCTCCACTTT,CASSLAGNSPLHF
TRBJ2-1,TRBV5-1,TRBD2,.,TGCGCCAGCAGCCTGGCCGGGGGGAGCACCTACAATGAGCAGTTCTTC,CASSLAGGSTYNEQFF
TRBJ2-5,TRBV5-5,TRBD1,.,TGTGCCAGCAGCCCCACGCCGACAGGGGAAGAGACCCAGTACTTC,CASSPTPTGEETQYF
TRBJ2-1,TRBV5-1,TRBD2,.,TGCGCCAGCAGCTTGTCTAGCGGAAACAATGAGCAGTTCTTC,CASSLSSGNNEQFF
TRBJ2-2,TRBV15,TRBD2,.,TGTGCCACCAGCAGTCGGGAACCGGGACTAGCGGCCTTGAACACCGGGGAGCTGTTTTTT,CATSSREPGLAALNTGELFF
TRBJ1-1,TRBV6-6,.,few,TGTGCCAGCAGGGGGCAGAACACTGAAGCTTTCTTT,CASRGQNTEAFF
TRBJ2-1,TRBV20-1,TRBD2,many,TGCAGTGCTGGCACACTTTACGGGAGGGCCGTCGTGAATGAGCAGTTCTTC,CSAGTLYGRAVVNEQFF
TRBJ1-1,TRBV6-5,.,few,TGTGCCAGCAGTTACTCATCAGGGGTTAACACTGAAGCTTTCTTT,CASSYSSGVNTEAFF
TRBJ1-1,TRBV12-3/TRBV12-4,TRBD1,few,TGTGCCAGCAGTTACAACCGGGACAGACCTGATCCTTTCTTT,CASSYNRDRPDPFF
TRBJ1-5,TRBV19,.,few,TGTGCCAGTAGTATAGATCGAGGGGGTTACAATCAGCCCCAGCATTTT,CASSIDRGGYNQPQHF
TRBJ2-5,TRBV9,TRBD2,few,TGTGCCAGCAGCTCGAGCGGGGGGGGGCAAGAGACCCAGTACTTC,CASSSSGGGQETQYF
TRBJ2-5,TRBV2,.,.,TGTGCCAGCACCGGGGTTCAGGGCGAGACCCAGTACTTC,CASTGVQGETQYF
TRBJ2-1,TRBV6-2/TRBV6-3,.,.,TGTGCCAGCAGTTCACTCCTTCAGTCGGTCCACAATGAGCAGTTCTTC,CASSSLLQSVHNEQFF
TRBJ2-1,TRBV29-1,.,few,TGCAGCGTTGAAGCGGCTAGCTACGGGGAGCAGTTCTTC,CSVEAASYGEQFF
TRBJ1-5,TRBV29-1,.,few,TGCAGCGTTCAACAGGATAGCGGCAATCAGCCCCAGCATTTT,CSVQQDSGNQPQHF
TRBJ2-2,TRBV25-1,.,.,TGTGCCAGCAGTGATTTAGGTGGCTCGGTCACCGGGGAGCTGTTTTTT,CASSDLGGSVTGELFF
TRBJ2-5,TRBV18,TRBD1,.,TGTGCCAGCTCACCGACCGGGACAGGGGGAGAGAAGACCCAGTACTTC,CASSPTGTGGEKTQYF
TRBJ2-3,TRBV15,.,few,TGTGCCACCAGCAGTCTAGGGGCCAGCACAGATACGCAGTATTTT,CATSSLGASTDTQYF
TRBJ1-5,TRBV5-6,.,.,TGTGCCAGCAGCTCGGACTTGAATCAGCCCCAGCATTTT,CASSSDLNQPQHF
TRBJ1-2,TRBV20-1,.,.,TGCAGTGCTAGCCCCCAGGCAGGGGATGGCTACACCTTC,CSASPQAGDGYTF
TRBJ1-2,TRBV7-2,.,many,TGTGCCAGCAGCCCTGGGGGGCCTGGCTACACCTTC,CASSPGGPGYTF
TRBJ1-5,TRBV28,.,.,TGTGCCAGCAGAACGAGACCGGGGCCCCAGCATTTT,CASRTRPGPQHF
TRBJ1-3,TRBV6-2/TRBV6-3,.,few,TGTGCCAGCAGTTACTCGCCGAACTCATCACACTACTCTGGAAACACCATATATTTT,CASSYSPNSSHYSGNTIYF
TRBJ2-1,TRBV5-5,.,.,TGTGCCAGCAGTGGTACGGACTACAATGAGCAGTTCTTC,CASSGTDYNEQFF
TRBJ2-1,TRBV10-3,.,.,TGTGCCATCGGAGGACAGAACAATGAGCAGTTCTTC,CAIGGQNNEQFF
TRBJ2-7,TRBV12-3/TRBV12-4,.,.,TGTGCCAGCAGCGAGGGGAGCGGCGAGCAGTACTTC,CASSEGSGEQYF
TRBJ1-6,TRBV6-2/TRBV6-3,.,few,TGTGCCAGCGGGTCACCACAGGGTGGTAATTCACCCCTCCACTTT,CASGSPQGGNSPLHF
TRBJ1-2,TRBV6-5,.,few,TGTGCCAGCAGTTGGAGCAGTCCTAACTATGGCTACACCTTC,CASSWSSPNYGYTF